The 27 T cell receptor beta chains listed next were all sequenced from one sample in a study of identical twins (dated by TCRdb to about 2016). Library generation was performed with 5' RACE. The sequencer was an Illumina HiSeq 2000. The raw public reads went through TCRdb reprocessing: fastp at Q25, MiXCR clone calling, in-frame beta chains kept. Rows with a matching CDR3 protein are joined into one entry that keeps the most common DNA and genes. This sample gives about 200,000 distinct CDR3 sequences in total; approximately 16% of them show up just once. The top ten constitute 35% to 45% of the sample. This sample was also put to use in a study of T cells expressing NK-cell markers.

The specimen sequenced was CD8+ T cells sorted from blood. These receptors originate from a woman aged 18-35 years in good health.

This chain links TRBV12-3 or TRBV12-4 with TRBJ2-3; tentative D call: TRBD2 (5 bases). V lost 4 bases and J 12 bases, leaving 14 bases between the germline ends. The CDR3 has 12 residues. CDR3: CASSSLEPFQYF. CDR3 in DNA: TGTGCCAGCAGTTCACTAGAACCTTTTCAGTATTTT.

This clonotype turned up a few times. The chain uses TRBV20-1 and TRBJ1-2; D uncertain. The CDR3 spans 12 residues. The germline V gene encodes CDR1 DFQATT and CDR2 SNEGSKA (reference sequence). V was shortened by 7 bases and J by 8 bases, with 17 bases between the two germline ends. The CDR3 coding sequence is TGCAGTGGGCAAAGGGCAGGACTCGGCTACACCTTC. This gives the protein CSGQRAGLGYTF.

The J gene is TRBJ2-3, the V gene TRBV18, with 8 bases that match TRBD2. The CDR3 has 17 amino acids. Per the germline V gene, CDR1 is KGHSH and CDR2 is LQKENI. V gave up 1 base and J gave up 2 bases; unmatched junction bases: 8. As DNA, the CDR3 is TGTGCCAGCTCACCACGGCCAGCGGGGGTGAACACAGATACGCAGTATTTT. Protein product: CASSPRPAGVNTDTQYF.

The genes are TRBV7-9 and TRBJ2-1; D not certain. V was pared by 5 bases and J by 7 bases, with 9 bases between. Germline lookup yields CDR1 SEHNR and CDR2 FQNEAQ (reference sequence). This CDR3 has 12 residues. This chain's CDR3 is CASSGMGNEQFF. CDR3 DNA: TGTGCCAGCAGCGGAATGGGTAATGAGCAGTTCTTC.

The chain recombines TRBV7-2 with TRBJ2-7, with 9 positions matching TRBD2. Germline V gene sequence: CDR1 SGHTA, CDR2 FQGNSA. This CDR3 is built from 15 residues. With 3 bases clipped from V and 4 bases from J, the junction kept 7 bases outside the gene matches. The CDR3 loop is CASSFGTSLAYEQYF. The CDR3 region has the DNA TGTGCCAGCAGCTTTGGGACTAGCCTTGCGTACGAGCAGTACTTC.

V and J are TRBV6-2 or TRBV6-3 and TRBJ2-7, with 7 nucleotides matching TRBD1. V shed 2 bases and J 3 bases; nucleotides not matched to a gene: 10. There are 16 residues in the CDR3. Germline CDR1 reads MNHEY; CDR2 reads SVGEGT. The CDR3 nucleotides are TGTGCCAGCAGTTACACAGGGGACAGCCGAGACTACGAGCAGTACTTC. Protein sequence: CASSYTGDSRDYEQYF.

The CDR3 DNA follows: TGTGCCAGCAGCTGGACAGGGAACACTGAAGCTTTCTTT. It specifies CASSWTGNTEAFF. V is TRBV12-3 or TRBV12-4 and J is TRBJ1-1, with 7 positions matching TRBD1. The V and J ends lost 6 bases and 1 base, in that order; junction bases with no gene match: 2. The CDR3 has 13 residues.

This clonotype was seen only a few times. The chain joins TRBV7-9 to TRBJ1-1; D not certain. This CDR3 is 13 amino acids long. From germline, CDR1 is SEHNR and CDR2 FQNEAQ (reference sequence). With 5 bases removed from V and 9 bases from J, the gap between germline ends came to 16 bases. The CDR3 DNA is TGTGCCAGCAGCGCGGGGTCCCAAAACCAAGCTTTCTTT. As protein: CASSAGSQNQAFF.

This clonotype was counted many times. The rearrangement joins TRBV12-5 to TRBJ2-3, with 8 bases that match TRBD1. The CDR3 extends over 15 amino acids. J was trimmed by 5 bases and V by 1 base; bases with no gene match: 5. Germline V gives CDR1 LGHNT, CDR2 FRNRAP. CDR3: CASGLADRGLDTQYF. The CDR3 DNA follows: TGTGCTAGTGGTTTGGCTGACAGGGGTTTAGATACGCAGTATTTT.

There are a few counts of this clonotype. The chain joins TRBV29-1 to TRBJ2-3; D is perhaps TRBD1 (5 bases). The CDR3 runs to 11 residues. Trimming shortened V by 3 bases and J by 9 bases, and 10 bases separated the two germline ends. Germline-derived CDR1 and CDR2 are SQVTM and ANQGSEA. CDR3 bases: TGCAGCGTTGATAGTCAGGGCACGCAGTATTTT. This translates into CSVDSQGTQYF.

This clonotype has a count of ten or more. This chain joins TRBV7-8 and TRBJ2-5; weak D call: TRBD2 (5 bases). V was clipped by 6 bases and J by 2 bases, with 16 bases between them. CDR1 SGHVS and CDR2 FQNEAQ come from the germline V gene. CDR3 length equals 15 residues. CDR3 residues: CASRSDFRKQETQYF. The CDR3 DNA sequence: TGTGCCAGCAGGTCGGACTTCCGCAAGCAAGAGACCCAGTACTTC.

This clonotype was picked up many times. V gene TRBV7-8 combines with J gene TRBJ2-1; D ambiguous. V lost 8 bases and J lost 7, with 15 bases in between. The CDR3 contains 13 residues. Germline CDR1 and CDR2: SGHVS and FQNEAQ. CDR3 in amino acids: CASLLESGNEQFF. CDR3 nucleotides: TGTGCCAGCCTCCTGGAGTCTGGGAATGAGCAGTTCTTC.

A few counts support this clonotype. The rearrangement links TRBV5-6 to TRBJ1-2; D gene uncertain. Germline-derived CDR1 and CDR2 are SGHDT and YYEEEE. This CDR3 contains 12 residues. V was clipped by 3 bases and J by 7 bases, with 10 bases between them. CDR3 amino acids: CASSSGLGGYTF. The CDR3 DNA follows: TGTGCCAGCAGCTCGGGCCTTGGTGGCTACACCTTC.

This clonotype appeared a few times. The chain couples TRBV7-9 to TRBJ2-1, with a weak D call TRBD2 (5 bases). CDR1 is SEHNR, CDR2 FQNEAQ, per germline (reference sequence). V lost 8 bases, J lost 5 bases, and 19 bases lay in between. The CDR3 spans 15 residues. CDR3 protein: CASQDGMNSDNEQFF. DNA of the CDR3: TGTGCCAGCCAGGATGGTATGAATAGCGACAATGAGCAGTTCTTC.

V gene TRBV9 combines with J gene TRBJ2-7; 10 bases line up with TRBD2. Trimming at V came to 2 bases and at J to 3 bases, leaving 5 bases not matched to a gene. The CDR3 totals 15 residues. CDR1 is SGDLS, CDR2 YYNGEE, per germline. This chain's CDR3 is CASSVTGLADYEQYF. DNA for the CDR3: TGTGCCAGCAGCGTCACAGGACTAGCGGACTACGAGCAGTACTTC.

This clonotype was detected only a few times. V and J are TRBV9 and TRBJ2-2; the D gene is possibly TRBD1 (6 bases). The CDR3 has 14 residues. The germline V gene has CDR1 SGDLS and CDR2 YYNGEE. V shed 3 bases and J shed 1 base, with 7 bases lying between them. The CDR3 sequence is CASSEQGNTGELFF. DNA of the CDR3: TGTGCCAGCAGCGAACAGGGGAACACCGGGGAGCTGTTTTTT.

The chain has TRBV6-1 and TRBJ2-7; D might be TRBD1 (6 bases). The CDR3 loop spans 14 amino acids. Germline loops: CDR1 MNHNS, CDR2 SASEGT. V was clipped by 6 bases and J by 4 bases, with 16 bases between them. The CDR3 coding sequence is TGTGCCAGCAGCAAACAGGGAAAGTTGTACGAGCAGTACTTC. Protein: CASSKQGKLYEQYF.

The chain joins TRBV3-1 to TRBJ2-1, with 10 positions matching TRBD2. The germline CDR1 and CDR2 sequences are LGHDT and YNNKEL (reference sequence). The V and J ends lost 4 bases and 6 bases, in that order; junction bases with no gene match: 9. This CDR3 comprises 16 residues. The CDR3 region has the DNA TGTGCCAGCAGCCCCTGCCGAAGCGGGAGGGCCAATGAGCAGTTCTTC. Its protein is CASSPCRSGRANEQFF.

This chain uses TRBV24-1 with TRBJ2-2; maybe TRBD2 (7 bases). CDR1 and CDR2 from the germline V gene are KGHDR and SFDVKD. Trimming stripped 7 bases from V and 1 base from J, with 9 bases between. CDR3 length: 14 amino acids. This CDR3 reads CATSGGLNTGELFF. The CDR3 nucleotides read TGTGCCACCAGCGGGGGGCTGAACACCGGGGAGCTGTTTTTT.

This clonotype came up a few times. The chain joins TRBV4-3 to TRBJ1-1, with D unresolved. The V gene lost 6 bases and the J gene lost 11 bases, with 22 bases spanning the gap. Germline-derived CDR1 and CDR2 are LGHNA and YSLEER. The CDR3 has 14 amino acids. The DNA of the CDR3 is TGCGCCAGCAGTTACACCGTCGCGGGAGTTGAGGCTTTCTTT. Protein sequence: CASSYTVAGVEAFF.

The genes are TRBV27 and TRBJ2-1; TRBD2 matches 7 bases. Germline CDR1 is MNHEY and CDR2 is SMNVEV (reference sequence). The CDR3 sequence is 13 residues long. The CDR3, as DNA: TGTGCTACCGGGAGGTCTCTTGGGAATGAGCAGTTCTTC. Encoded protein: CATGRSLGNEQFF.

In DNA, the CDR3 is TGCAGCGTTTCTAGGCGCACTGAAGCTTTCTTT. As protein: CSVSRRTEAFF. The chain carries TRBV29-1 and TRBJ1-1; D gene ambiguous. V lost 5 bases and J lost 4, with 8 bases in between. The CDR3 spans 11 residues. From germline, CDR1 is SQVTM and CDR2 ANQGSEA.

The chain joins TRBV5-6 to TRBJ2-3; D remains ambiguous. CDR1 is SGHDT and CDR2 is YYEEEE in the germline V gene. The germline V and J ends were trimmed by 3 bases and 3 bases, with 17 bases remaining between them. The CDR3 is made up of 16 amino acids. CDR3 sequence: CASSSFPALTTDTQYF. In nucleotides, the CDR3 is TGTGCCAGCAGCTCTTTCCCGGCGCTAACAACAGATACGCAGTATTTT.

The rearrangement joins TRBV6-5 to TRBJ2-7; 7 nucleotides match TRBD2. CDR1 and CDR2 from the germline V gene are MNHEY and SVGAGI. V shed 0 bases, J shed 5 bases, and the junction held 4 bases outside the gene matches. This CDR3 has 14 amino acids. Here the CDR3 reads CASSYSGGMDEQYF. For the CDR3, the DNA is TGTGCCAGCAGTTACTCGGGAGGGATGGACGAGCAGTACTTC.

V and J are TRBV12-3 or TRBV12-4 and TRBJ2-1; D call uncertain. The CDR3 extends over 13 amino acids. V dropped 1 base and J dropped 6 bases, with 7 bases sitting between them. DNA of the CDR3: TGTGCCAGCAGTTTAGGAGGATTCAATGAGCAGTTCTTC. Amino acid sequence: CASSLGGFNEQFF.

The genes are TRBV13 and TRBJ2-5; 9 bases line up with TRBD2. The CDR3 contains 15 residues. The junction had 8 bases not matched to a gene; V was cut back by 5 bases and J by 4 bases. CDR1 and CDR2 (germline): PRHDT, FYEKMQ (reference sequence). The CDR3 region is CASSERTSARETQYF. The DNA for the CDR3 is TGTGCCAGCAGCGAAAGGACTAGCGCCCGAGAGACCCAGTACTTC.

CDR3: CASSSYRDHLETQYF. DNA of the CDR3: TGTGCCAGCAGTTCATACCGGGACCACTTGGAGACCCAGTACTTC. This rearrangement joins TRBV11-2 to TRBJ2-5; D is tentatively TRBD1 or TRBD2 (5 bases each). CDR1 and CDR2 from the germline V gene are SGHAT and FQNNGV. This CDR3 has 15 residues. With 6 bases removed from V and 5 bases from J, the gap between germline ends came to 19 bases.